This TCR beta chain was identified in a study of T cells in Graves' hyperthyroidism and ophthalmopathy. Trimming took off 5 bases at V and 1 base at J, with 14 bases between the two ends. Germline V CDR1 and CDR2: MNHNS, SASEGT. The CDR3 has 15 residues. RNA transcripts provided the source from which TCR beta CDR3 regions were amplified. TCR CDR3 regions were first amplified by RT-PCR with HTBI primers. MiXCR was run by TCRdb on the multiplex PCR reads, yielding one entry per CDR3 protein. The sample has more than 250,000 distinct CDR3 sequences, around 15% seen once. This clonotype appeared many times.

The sample taken for sequencing was blood. V gene TRBV6-1 combines with J gene TRBJ1-1; D may be TRBD1 (6 bases). The sequence came from a woman aged 45-65 years with Graves' hyperthyroidism that later progressed to Graves' ophthalmopathy. CDR3 in amino acids: CASSRNPRGNTEAFF. Written as DNA, the CDR3 is TGTGCCAGCAGTCGGAACCCCAGGGGGAACACTGAAGCTTTCTTT.